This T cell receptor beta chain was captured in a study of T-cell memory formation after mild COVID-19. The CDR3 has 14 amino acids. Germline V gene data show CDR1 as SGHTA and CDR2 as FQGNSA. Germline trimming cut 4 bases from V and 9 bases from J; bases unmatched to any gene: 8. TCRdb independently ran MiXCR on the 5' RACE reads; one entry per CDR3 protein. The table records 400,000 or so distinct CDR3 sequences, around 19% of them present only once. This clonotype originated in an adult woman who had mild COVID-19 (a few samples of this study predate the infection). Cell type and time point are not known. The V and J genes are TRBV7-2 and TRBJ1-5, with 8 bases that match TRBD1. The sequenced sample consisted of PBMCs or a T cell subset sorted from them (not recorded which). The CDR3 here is CASSSPGQGWPQHF. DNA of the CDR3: TGTGCCAGCAGCTCGCCCGGACAGGGTTGGCCCCAGCATTTT.